This T cell receptor beta chain was observed in a study of Ad26.COV2.S vaccination and SARS-CoV-2 variants. The wider study: Once or twice, 56 days apart, Ad26.COV2.S was delivered intramuscularly.

General study results and limits: Ad26.COV2.S recipients had broader spike-specific TCRs (P = 0.0014).

This table comes from immunoSEQ multiplex PCR, and its TCRdb copy is limited to in-frame clones, with some not included. The profile shows approximately 450,000 clones, approximately 90% of them singletons. Of note for this clone: The target antigen is unknown.

Treatment indicated: approximately 18 received Ad26.COV2.S at low or high dose, single or two shots; 5 received placebo; per-sample allocation not given. Collection of the samples took place on day 63 after the first injection of vaccine or placebo. The material sequenced was peripheral blood, taken in a trial of Ad26.COV2.S vaccine versus placebo. The source of this sequence is a person aged 18 to 65 who received the Ad26.COV2.S COVID-19 vaccine or a placebo.

This CDR3 reads CASSLPGIGQPQHF. The CDR3 coding sequence is TGCGCCAGCAGCCTTCCGGGGATAGGACAGCCCCAGCATTTT. The rearrangement uses TRBV10-2 and TRBJ1-5, with no clear D. The germline CDR1 and CDR2 sequences are WSHSY and SAAADI. The CDR3 consists of 14 residues. Between the trimmed V and J ends, which lost 6 bases and 7 bases, there was a span of 16 bases.